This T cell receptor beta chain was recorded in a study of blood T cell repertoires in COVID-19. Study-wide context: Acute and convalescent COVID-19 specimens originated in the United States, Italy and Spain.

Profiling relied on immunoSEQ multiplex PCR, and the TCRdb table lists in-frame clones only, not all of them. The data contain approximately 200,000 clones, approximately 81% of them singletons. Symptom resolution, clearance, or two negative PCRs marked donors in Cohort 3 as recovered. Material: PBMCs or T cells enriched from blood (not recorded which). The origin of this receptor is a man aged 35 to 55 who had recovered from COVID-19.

The CDR3 DNA follows: TGTGCCACCTCTTTAGACAGCAGCACTAGCACAGATACGCAGTATTTT. The encoded protein is CATSLDSSTSTDTQYF. This sequence joins TRBV2 and TRBJ2-3; perhaps TRBD1 as D (5 bases). The CDR3 runs 16 residues. V was pared by 10 bases and J by 0 bases, with 20 bases between. From germline, CDR1 is SNHLY and CDR2 FYNNEI. The variable domain in full, with the rest retrieved from reference TRBV2 and TRBJ2-3, is EPEVTQTPSHQVTQMGQEVILRCVPISNHLYFYWYRQILGQKVEFLVSFYNNEISEKSEIFDDQFSVERPDGSNFTLKIRSTKLEDSAMYFCATSLDSSTSTDTQYFGPGTRLTVL.